The subject of this entry is one TCR beta chain. The antigen remains unidentified. The sample carries other DNA sequences with the same CDR3. Clones were sequenced by immunoSEQ multiplex PCR, and TCRdb holds only the in-frame ones, with some missing. The repertoire holds 100,000 to 150,000 clones, with roughly nine tenths as singletons. Donors were drawn from the 120-subject validation cohort, separate from the approximately 670-subject first cohort. The sample originates from a study of cytomegalovirus exposure and HLA in healthy donors. Study-level background: A later analysis reported the same platform for the roughly 110 validation repertoires and the roughly 670 first-cohort repertoires.

Study-level points and caveats: High sensitivity and specificity were reportedly achieved when the classifier diagnosed cytomegalovirus status. In vitro experiments confirmed that a few CMV-associated chains were specific for CMV antigens.

Germline V gene lookup returns CDR1 MNHEY and CDR2 SVGAGI. The V gene end was trimmed by 2 bases and the J gene end by 3 bases; junction bases not matched to a gene: 0. The CDR3 totals 13 residues. Sample: PBMCs. The chain carries TRBV6-5 and TRBJ2-7; 8 bases agree with TRBD1. The receptor comes from a young woman in good health and CMV-seronegative. CDR3 region: CASSYGTGYEQYF. The CDR3 DNA is TGTGCCAGCAGTTACGGGACAGGCTACGAGCAGTACTTC.